The 25 T cell receptor beta chains below all came from one sample that was sequenced in a study of blood T cell repertoires in COVID-19. Clones were sequenced by immunoSEQ multiplex PCR, and TCRdb holds only the in-frame ones, with some missing. The sample holds fewer than 200,000 clones, more than 80% seen once. The specimen was peripheral blood. The receptor source for this set is a woman aged 55-70 years with acute or convalescent COVID-19.

This clone appeared a few times. V gene TRBV7-9 combines with J gene TRBJ2-1; 13 bases fit TRBD2. The CDR3 sequence is 18 residues long. The ends lost 2 bases at V and 0 bases at J; junction bases unmatched: 4. Germline CDR1 is SEHNR and CDR2 is FQNEAQ (reference sequence). The CDR3 is CASSLPRTSGSSYNEQFF. CDR3 in DNA: TGTGCCAGCAGCTTACCAAGGACTAGCGGGAGCTCCTACAATGAGCAGTTCTTC.

The V gene is TRBV9, the J gene TRBJ2-2; TRBD2 matches 7 bases. The junction had 12 bases not matched to a gene; V was cut back by 0 bases and J by 7 bases. Germline lookup yields CDR1 SGDLS and CDR2 YYNGEE. CDR3 size: 17 residues. In nucleotides, the CDR3 is TGTGCCAGCAGCGTAGTGGCGGGAGTCGAGTATGGCGGGGAGCTGTTTTTT. It encodes CASSVVAGVEYGGELFF.

CDR3 region: CASSLEGANYNEQFF. The CDR3, as DNA: TGCGCCAGCAGCTTGGAGGGGGCGAATTACAATGAGCAGTTCTTC. This chain connects TRBV5-1 to TRBJ2-1; 7 bases map to TRBD1. The CDR3 is 15 residues long. The V segment lost 0 bases and the J segment 4 bases; nucleotides outside the gene matches: 4. CDR1 SGHRS and CDR2 YFSETQ come from the germline V gene. Supplemented by reference TRBV5-1 and TRBJ2-1, the full variable domain reads KAGVTQTPRYLIKTRGQQVTLSCSPISGHRSVSWYQQTPGQGLQFLFEYFSETQRNKGNFPGRFSGRQFSNSRSEMNVSTLELGDSALYLCASSLEGANYNEQFFGPGTRLTVL.

This clone was seen only a few times. The V call is TRBV7-9, the J call TRBJ1-2; 10 positions agree with TRBD1. The V gene's germline CDR1 is SEHNR and CDR2 FQNEAQ (reference sequence). Unmatched junction bases numbered 11, after V lost 5 bases and J lost 8 bases. CDR3 length: 15 residues. The DNA for the CDR3 is TGTGCCAGCAGCCCCGACAGGGGGCAAATACGGGGCTACACCTTC. Protein sequence: CASSPDRGQIRGYTF.

The sample holds one count of this clone. J is TRBJ2-5 and V is TRBV7-8, with TRBD1 matching 7 bases. The CDR3 runs to 17 residues. CDR1 is SGHVS and CDR2 is FQNEAQ in the germline V gene. Trimming cost V 1 base and J 2 bases; bases outside gene matches: 10. The CDR3 DNA reads TGTGCCAGCAGCTTAGTAGTAACCGGGACAGCACAAGAGACCCAGTACTTC. Protein sequence: CASSLVVTGTAQETQYF. The variable domain in full, completed from reference TRBV7-8 and TRBJ2-5, reads GAGVSQSPRYKVAKRGQDVALRCDPISGHVSLFWYQQALGQGPEFLTYFQNEAQLDKSGLPSDRFFAERPEGSVSTLKIQRTQQEDSAVYLCASSLVVTGTAQETQYFGPGTRLLVL.

The V call is TRBV7-3, the J call TRBJ1-6; weak D call: TRBD1 (5 bases). The CDR3 spans 13 residues. Trimming took 4 bases from V and 13 from J, leaving 14 bases between them. CDR1 is SGHTA, CDR2 FQGTGA, per germline. As DNA, the CDR3 is TGTGCCAGCAGCTCGAGTAGTAAGGGGCCCCTCCACTTT. Amino acid sequence: CASSSSSKGPLHF.

J is TRBJ1-1 and V is TRBV19; D possibly corresponds to TRBD1 (5 bases). V was clipped by 5 bases and J by 5 bases, with 9 bases between them. Germline CDR1 is LNHDA and CDR2 is SQIVND (reference sequence). The CDR3 loop spans 12 amino acids. CDR3 sequence reads: CASSPRQTEAFF. CDR3 sequence (DNA): TGTGCCAGTAGTCCAAGACAGACTGAAGCTTTCTTT.

This rearrangement joins TRBV24-1 to TRBJ2-5; a possible D gene is TRBD2 (6 bases). CDR1 is KGHDR and CDR2 is SFDVKD in the germline V gene. Trimming stripped 7 bases from V and 4 bases from J, with 9 bases between. The CDR3 totals 12 residues. CDR3 in DNA: TGTGCCACCAGGGGGGGTTCAGAGACCCAGTACTTC. Translated, it gives CATRGGSETQYF.

This chain links TRBV29-1 with TRBJ1-2; D may be TRBD1 (6 bases). Per germline, CDR1 SQVTM and CDR2 ANQGSEA. V shed 5 bases and J shed 8 bases, with 12 bases lying between them. The CDR3 spans 11 residues. The chain's CDR3 is CSVRGAGGYTF. The CDR3 coding sequence is TGCAGCGTTCGGGGGGCAGGAGGCTACACCTTC. The variable domain in full, completed from reference TRBV29-1 and TRBJ1-2, reads SAVISQKPSRDICQRGTSLTIQCQVDSQVTMMFWYRQQPGQSLTLIATANQGSEATYESGFVIDKFPISRPNLTFSTLTVSNMSPEDSSIYLCSVRGAGGYTFGSGTRLTVV.

This chain uses TRBV2 with TRBJ2-7; no definite D call. The length of the CDR3 is 11 residues. Germline lookup yields CDR1 SNHLY and CDR2 FYNNEI. V dropped 5 bases and J dropped 2 bases, with 4 bases sitting between them. The CDR3 region has the DNA TGTGCCAGCAGTCGGGCCTACGAGCAGTACTTC. Residues: CASSRAYEQYF.

J is TRBJ1-4 and V is TRBV28; possible D gene TRBD1, 6 bases. Trimming took 2 bases from V and 7 from J, leaving 14 bases between them. Germline V gene sequence: CDR1 MDHEN, CDR2 SYDVKM. This CDR3 region has 15 residues. The DNA for the CDR3 is TGTGCCAGCAGTTTACCCCTCCCAGGGGCTGAAAAACTGTTTTTT. Its protein is CASSLPLPGAEKLFF. The whole variable domain, filled in from reference TRBV28 and TRBJ1-4, reads DVKVTQSSRYLVKRTGEKVFLECVQDMDHENMFWYRQDPGLGLRLIYFSYDVKMKEKGDIPEGYSVSREKKERFSLILESASTNQTSMYLCASSLPLPGAEKLFFGSGTQLSVL.

This chain connects TRBV7-9 to TRBJ2-2; D ambiguous. V was clipped by 5 bases and J by 1 base, with 5 bases between them. The CDR3 runs 13 residues. The germline V gene has CDR1 SEHNR and CDR2 FQNEAQ (reference sequence). The CDR3 sequence: CASSRGNTGELFF. The CDR3 DNA is TGTGCCAGCAGCCGAGGGAACACCGGGGAGCTGTTTTTT.

This chain joins TRBV19 and TRBJ2-5; TRBD1 matches at 8 bases. The CDR3 contains 14 residues. Trimming took 5 bases from V and 4 from J; bases not matched to a gene: 6. Per the germline V gene, CDR1 is LNHDA and CDR2 is SQIVND (reference sequence). CDR3 sequence reads: CASSSRGPAETQYF. CDR3 sequence (DNA): TGTGCCAGTAGTTCCAGGGGGCCAGCAGAGACCCAGTACTTC.

V is TRBV27 and J is TRBJ1-4; perhaps TRBD1 as D (5 bases). Germline CDR1 MNHEY, CDR2 SMNVEV (reference sequence). CDR3 length: 13 residues. The V end lost 6 bases, the J end lost 4 bases, and 9 bases lay between the germline ends. CDR3 loop: CASSRQNNEKLFF. The CDR3 region has the DNA TGTGCCAGCAGCCGACAGAATAATGAAAAACTGTTTTTT.

V and J are TRBV7-9 and TRBJ1-2; unclear D gene. Germline V gives CDR1 SEHNR, CDR2 FQNEAQ (reference sequence). The CDR3 spans 14 residues. V dropped 4 bases and J dropped 8 bases, with 17 bases sitting between them. The DNA of the CDR3 is TGTGCCAGCAGCTCCCTAGCTGGGTTGGAGGGCTACACCTTC. Protein sequence: CASSSLAGLEGYTF.

The V gene is TRBV18, the J gene TRBJ1-6; D may be TRBD1 (6 bases). V lost 3 bases to trimming and J lost 6 bases, with 6 bases between them. The length of the CDR3 is 13 residues. CDR1 KGHSH and CDR2 LQKENI come from the germline V gene. This CDR3 is CASSPDSNSPLHF. Here the CDR3 DNA reads TGTGCCAGCTCACCGGACAGTAATTCACCCCTCCACTTT.

The chain recombines TRBV3-1 (or the pseudogene TRBV3-2) with TRBJ2-3, with a tentative D call TRBD2 (6 bases). CDR1 and CDR2 from the germline V gene are LGHDT and YNNKEL (reference sequence). This CDR3 is built from 16 residues. Trimming removed 4 bases at V and 4 bases at J, with 18 bases between. As DNA, the CDR3 is TGTGCCAGCAGCCCCCATCCGGGAGTCGGGGCAGATACGCAGTATTTT. Amino acids: CASSPHPGVGADTQYF.

This rearrangement joins TRBV7-8 to TRBJ1-6; D possibly corresponds to TRBD1 (5 bases). The V gene lost 0 bases and the J gene lost 8 bases, with 17 bases spanning the gap. The CDR3 loop spans 17 amino acids. CDR1 and CDR2 from the germline V gene are SGHVS and FQNEAQ. Here the CDR3 DNA reads TGTGCCAGCAGCTTAGCGATAGGGAGGGGCTTCGATTCACCCCTCCACTTT. Its translation: CASSLAIGRGFDSPLHF. Full variable domain (missing parts from reference TRBV7-8 and TRBJ1-6): GAGVSQSPRYKVAKRGQDVALRCDPISGHVSLFWYQQALGQGPEFLTYFQNEAQLDKSGLPSDRFFAERPEGSVSTLKIQRTQQEDSAVYLCASSLAIGRGFDSPLHFGNGTRLTVT.

This chain links TRBV28 with TRBJ1-6; TRBD1 might be the D (5 bases). The CDR3 consists of 13 residues. Germline V gene sequence: CDR1 MDHEN, CDR2 SYDVKM. Trimming took 7 bases from V and 8 from J, leaving 12 bases between them. In DNA form, the CDR3 reads TGTGCCAGCAAATCGGTAGGGGATTCACCCCTCCACTTT. This codes for CASKSVGDSPLHF. Full variable domain (rest looked up from reference TRBV28 and TRBJ1-6): DVKVTQSSRYLVKRTGEKVFLECVQDMDHENMFWYRQDPGLGLRLIYFSYDVKMKEKGDIPEGYSVSREKKERFSLILESASTNQTSMYLCASKSVGDSPLHFGNGTRLTVT.

This chain uses TRBV11-2 with TRBJ2-2; 9 bases map to TRBD2. The CDR3 is made up of 18 amino acids. Germline CDR1 SGHAT, CDR2 FQNNGV. V lost 1 base, J lost 2 bases, and 8 bases stayed unmatched. The CDR3 sequence: CASSLGVSGSSNTGELFF. CDR3 DNA: TGTGCCAGCAGCTTAGGGGTTAGCGGGAGTAGCAACACCGGGGAGCTGTTTTTT.

V and J are TRBV27 and TRBJ2-7; D is uncertain. CDR1 MNHEY and CDR2 SMNVEV come from the germline V gene (reference sequence). The CDR3 sequence is 15 residues long. The V gene lost 5 bases and the J gene lost 2 bases, with 16 bases spanning the gap. For the CDR3, the DNA is TGTGCCAGCAGTCACAGTGGTCAGGTACCCTACGAGCAGTACTTC. Translation gives CASSHSGQVPYEQYF.

The chain couples TRBV29-1 to TRBJ2-1; perhaps TRBD2 as D (5 bases). Looked up from germline, CDR1 is SQVTM and CDR2 is ANQGSEA. CDR3 length: 12 amino acids. V was pared by 5 bases and J by 2 bases, with 7 bases between. This CDR3 is CSVKRTYNEQFF. CDR3 nucleotides: TGCAGCGTTAAGCGGACCTACAATGAGCAGTTCTTC.

V gene TRBV28 combines with J gene TRBJ1-3; 7 nucleotides line up with TRBD1. The CDR3 sequence is 15 residues long. Germline values: CDR1 MDHEN, CDR2 SYDVKM. J gave up 0 bases and V 4 bases, and 3 bases lay outside the gene matches. CDR3 nucleotide sequence: TGTGCCAGCAGTTCACAGGGGTACTCTGGAAACACCATATATTTT. Its translation is CASSSQGYSGNTIYF.

CDR3 protein: CASSHGSSYNEQFF. As DNA, the CDR3 is TGTGCCAGCAGCCATGGTAGCTCCTACAATGAGCAGTTCTTC. This sequence joins TRBV3-1 (or the pseudogene TRBV3-2) and TRBJ2-1; D gene uncertain. V was trimmed by 3 bases and J by 0 bases, leaving 6 bases between them. Germline V gene lookup returns CDR1 LGHDT and CDR2 YNNKEL (reference sequence). CDR3 length: 14 residues.

This rearrangement joins TRBV6-5 to TRBJ1-2; D unresolved. V was shortened by 2 bases and J by 4 bases, with 8 bases between the two germline ends. There are 13 residues in the CDR3. From germline, CDR1 is MNHEY and CDR2 SVGAGI. CDR3 in amino acids: CASSYPNGYGYTF. The CDR3 region has the DNA TGTGCCAGCAGTTACCCTAACGGCTATGGCTACACCTTC.